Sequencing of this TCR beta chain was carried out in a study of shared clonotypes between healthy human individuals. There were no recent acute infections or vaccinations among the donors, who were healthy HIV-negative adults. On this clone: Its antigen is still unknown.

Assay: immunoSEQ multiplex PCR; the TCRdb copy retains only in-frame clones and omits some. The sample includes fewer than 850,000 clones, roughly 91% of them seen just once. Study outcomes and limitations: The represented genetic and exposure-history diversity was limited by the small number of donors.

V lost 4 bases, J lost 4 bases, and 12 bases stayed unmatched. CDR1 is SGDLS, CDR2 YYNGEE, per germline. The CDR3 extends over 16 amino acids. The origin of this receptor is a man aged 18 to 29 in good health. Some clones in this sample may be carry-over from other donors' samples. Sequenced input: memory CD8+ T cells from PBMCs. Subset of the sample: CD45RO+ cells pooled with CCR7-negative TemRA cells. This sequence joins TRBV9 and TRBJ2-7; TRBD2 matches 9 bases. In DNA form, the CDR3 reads TGTGCCAGCAGCTCTGGGGCGGGAGGGATCCGTTACGAGCAGTACTTC. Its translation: CASSSGAGGIRYEQYF.